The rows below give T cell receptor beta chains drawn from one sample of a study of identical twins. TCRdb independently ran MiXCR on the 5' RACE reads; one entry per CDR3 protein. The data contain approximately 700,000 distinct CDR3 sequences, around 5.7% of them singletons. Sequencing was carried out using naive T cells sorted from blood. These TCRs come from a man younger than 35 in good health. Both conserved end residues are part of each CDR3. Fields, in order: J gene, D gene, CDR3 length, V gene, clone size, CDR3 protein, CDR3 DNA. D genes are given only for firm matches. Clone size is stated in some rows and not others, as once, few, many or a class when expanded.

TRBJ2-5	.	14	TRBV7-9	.	CASSVNSYQETQYF	TGTGCCAGCAGCGTCAACTCGTACCAAGAGACCCAGTACTTC
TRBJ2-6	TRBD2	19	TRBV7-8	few	CASSLTVAGGNSGANVLTF	TGTGCCAGCAGCTTAACCGTAGCGGGAGGGAACTCTGGGGCCAACGTCCTGACTTTC
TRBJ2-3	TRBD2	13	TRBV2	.	CASTGRAGDTQYF	TGTGCCAGCACCGGGAGGGCGGGAGATACGCAGTATTTT
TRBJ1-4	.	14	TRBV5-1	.	CASSLKGSNEKLFF	TGCGCCAGCAGCTTGAAGGGGTCCAATGAAAAACTGTTTTTT
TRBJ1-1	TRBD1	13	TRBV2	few	CASRDRGRAEAFF	TGTGCCAGCCGGGACAGGGGTAGGGCTGAAGCTTTCTTT
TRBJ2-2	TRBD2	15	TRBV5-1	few	CASCLAGGNTGELFF	TGCGCCAGCTGCCTAGCGGGAGGGAACACCGGGGAGCTGTTTTTT
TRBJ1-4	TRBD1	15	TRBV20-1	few	CSAGTRDRGNEKLFF	TGCAGTGCTGGTACGCGGGACAGGGGTAATGAAAAACTGTTTTTT
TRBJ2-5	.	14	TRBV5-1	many	CASSLGAGQETQYF	TGTGCCAGCAGCTTAGGGGCAGGGCAAGAGACCCAGTACTTC
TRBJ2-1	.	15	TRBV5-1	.	CASSRPDGGLYEQFF	TGCGCCAGCAGCCGTCCGGACGGGGGGCTCTATGAGCAGTTCTTC
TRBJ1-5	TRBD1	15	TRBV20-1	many	CSARSPGQGNQPQHF	TGCAGTGCTAGATCCCCGGGACAGGGTAATCAGCCCCAGCATTTT
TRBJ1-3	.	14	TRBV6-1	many	CASSLGGAGNTIYF	TGTGCCAGCAGCTTGGGGGGGGCTGGAAACACCATATATTTT
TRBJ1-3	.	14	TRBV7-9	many	CASSSTGTGNTIYF	TGTGCCAGCAGCTCCACAGGGACTGGAAACACCATATATTTT
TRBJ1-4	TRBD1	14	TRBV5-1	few	CASSLNRGSEKLFF	TGCGCCAGCAGCCTGAACAGGGGATCAGAAAAACTGTTTTTT